This T cell receptor (beta chain) was sequenced during a study of post-analysis software for immune sequencing data. Study outcomes and limitations: Controls showed lower frequencies than patients for 5 or 6 TRBV segments, and TRBV5-6, TRBV5-1 and TRBV20-1 were among these.

This clonotype was counted at least ten times. The antigen is not known. Per germline, CDR1 SGHTA and CDR2 FQGNSA. Trimming pared 5 bases from V and 2 bases from J, leaving 7 bases between. The CDR3 is made up of 13 amino acids. Unique molecular identifiers had been added to the TCR beta cDNA libraries. TCRdb itself ran the PCR reads through MiXCR, one entry per CDR3 protein. The profile shows 250,000 to 300,000 distinct CDR3 sequences, less than 40% of them singletons. The chain employs TRBV7-2 and TRBJ2-4; no clear D. Sequenced material: blood. The sequence derives from a girl aged 5-17 years with multiple sclerosis. Written as DNA, the CDR3 is TGTGCCAGCAGCCCCAGTTCCAAAAACATTCAGTACTTC. Translated: CASSPSSKNIQYF.